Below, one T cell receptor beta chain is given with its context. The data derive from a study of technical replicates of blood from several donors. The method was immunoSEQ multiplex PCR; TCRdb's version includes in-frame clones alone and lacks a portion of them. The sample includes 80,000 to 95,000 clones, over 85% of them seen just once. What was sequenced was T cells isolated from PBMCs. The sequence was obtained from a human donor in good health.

The CDR3 nucleotides are TGTGCCAGCAGTTGGGGACTAGCGGGGGCGAAAGAGACCCAGTACTTC. Amino acid sequence: CASSWGLAGAKETQYF. This chain links TRBV6-5 with TRBJ2-5; 14 nucleotides match TRBD2. This CDR3 is built from 16 residues. The germline V gene encodes CDR1 MNHEY and CDR2 SVGAGI. With 4 bases clipped from V and 3 bases from J, the junction kept 4 bases outside the gene matches.